One and the same sample provided the 26 T cell receptor beta chains below, sequenced in a study of T cell responses to AZD1222 COVID-19 vaccine. Libraries were prepared by immunoSEQ multiplex PCR; TCRdb keeps only in-frame clonotypes and omits some of them. The sample carries 140,000 or so clones, about 89% recorded once. The starting material was peripheral blood, obtained 28 days after the second dose of the MenACWY control vaccine. All receptors derive from an adult who received the MenACWY meningococcal vaccine as a control.

The chain uses TRBV18 and TRBJ2-1, with 10 bases aligning to TRBD2. V lost 5 bases and J lost 5; bases outside the gene matches: 3. The CDR3 runs to 14 residues. CDR1 is KGHSH, CDR2 LQKENI, per germline. The CDR3 here is CASSGSGGHNEQFF. The CDR3 coding sequence is TGTGCCAGCTCAGGTAGCGGGGGGCACAATGAGCAGTTCTTC.

The chain links TRBV18 to TRBJ2-1; 11 bases align to TRBD2. CDR1 and CDR2 from the germline V gene are KGHSH and LQKENI. The V segment lost 3 bases and the J segment 5 bases; nucleotides outside the gene matches: 9. The CDR3 has 17 amino acids. The CDR3 is CASSPSLVTSGDNEQFF. CDR3 nucleotides: TGTGCCAGCTCACCCTCGCTGGTGACTAGCGGGGACAATGAGCAGTTCTTC.

This clone has a single count. This chain uses TRBV19 with TRBJ1-5, with 8 nucleotides matching TRBD1. Unmatched junction bases numbered 8, after V lost 6 bases and J lost 4 bases. The germline V gene encodes CDR1 LNHDA and CDR2 SQIVND (reference sequence). CDR3 length equals 15 residues. The DNA of the CDR3 is TGTGCCAGTAGCCCCGACAGGGGAGATAATCAGCCCCAGCATTTT. Translated, it gives CASSPDRGDNQPQHF.

The V gene is TRBV9, the J gene TRBJ2-1; TRBD1 might be the D (6 bases). CDR1 and CDR2 from the germline V gene are SGDLS and YYNGEE. The V and J ends lost 2 bases and 8 bases respectively, with 11 bases between them. CDR3 length equals 13 residues. The CDR3 protein is CASSVSGDHEQFF. CDR3 nucleotides: TGTGCCAGCAGCGTCTCAGGGGACCATGAGCAGTTCTTC.

The CDR3 spells CASSLSRAGELFF. CDR3 DNA: TGTGCCAGCAGTCTTAGTAGGGCCGGGGAGCTGTTTTTT. V is TRBV12-3 or TRBV12-4 and J is TRBJ2-2; D unresolved. The germline V and J ends were trimmed by 5 bases and 6 bases, with 10 bases remaining between them. This CDR3 has 13 residues.

The chain uses TRBV28 and TRBJ1-2; D uncertain. Germline V gene lookup returns CDR1 MDHEN and CDR2 SYDVKM. The length of the CDR3 is 16 residues. V was clipped by 2 bases and J by 3 bases, with 16 bases between them. CDR3 sequence (DNA): TGTGCCAGCAGTTTAATGGGATCCTCTATATACTATGGCTACACCTTC. This gives the protein CASSLMGSSIYYGYTF.

This chain links TRBV7-2 with TRBJ2-1; 7 bases agree with TRBD1. CDR1 and CDR2 (germline): SGHTA, FQGNSA. The CDR3 has 14 residues. V was clipped by 5 bases and J by 2 bases; unmatched bases: 3. The CDR3: CASSRGQTYNEQFF. CDR3 nucleotides: TGTGCCAGCAGCCGGGGACAGACCTACAATGAGCAGTTCTTC.

This chain links TRBV7-3 with TRBJ2-2; D tentatively reads TRBD1 or TRBD2 (6 bases each). The CDR3 consists of 15 residues. Trimming cost V 6 bases and J 2 bases, with 13 bases left between them. Germline assignment: CDR1 SGHTA and CDR2 FQGTGA. This CDR3 reads CASSPGAFNTGELFF. The DNA for the CDR3 is TGTGCCAGCAGTCCGGGGGCCTTTAACACCGGGGAGCTGTTTTTT.

The V and J genes are TRBV12-3 or TRBV12-4 and TRBJ2-1; D ambiguous. V shed 6 bases and J shed 7 bases, with 10 bases lying between them. This CDR3 contains 12 residues. The CDR3 region is CASSRSENEQFF. In DNA form, the CDR3 reads TGTGCCAGCAGCCGGAGCGAGAATGAGCAGTTCTTC.

This clone appeared a single time. The V call is TRBV5-1, the J call TRBJ2-6; D is perhaps TRBD1 (5 bases). V lost 2 bases, J lost 0 bases, and 9 bases lay in between. This CDR3 has 16 amino acids. Germline V gene data show CDR1 as SGHRS and CDR2 as YFSETQ. CDR3 in amino acids: CASSFGQHSGANVLTF. The CDR3 DNA follows: TGCGCCAGCAGCTTCGGACAACACTCTGGGGCCAACGTCCTGACTTTC.

The chain is built from TRBV24-1 and TRBJ2-3, with 12 bases identical to TRBD1. The germline V gene has CDR1 KGHDR and CDR2 SFDVKD. There are 19 residues in the CDR3. V lost 1 base, J lost 5 bases, and 12 bases stayed unmatched. The CDR3: CATSDFGAPGQGAQDTQYF. The CDR3 DNA reads as TGTGCCACCAGTGATTTTGGGGCACCGGGACAGGGGGCGCAAGATACGCAGTATTTT.

This sequence joins TRBV9 and TRBJ2-1, with TRBD2 matching 9 bases. The germline gives CDR1 SGDLS, CDR2 YYNGEE. The junction had 6 bases not matched to a gene; V was cut back by 4 bases and J by 1 base. This CDR3 spans 16 amino acids. CDR3 sequence: CASSLSGSGSYNEQFF. Here the CDR3 DNA reads TGTGCCAGCAGCCTTAGCGGGAGTGGATCCTACAATGAGCAGTTCTTC.

A single count supports this clone. This CDR3 is CASSSDKDGYTF. As DNA, the CDR3 is TGCGCCAGCAGCTCGGACAAGGATGGCTACACCTTC. The chain is built from TRBV5-1 and TRBJ1-2; possible D gene TRBD1, 5 bases. The V end was cut by 3 bases, the J end by 6 bases, with 9 bases between. Per germline, CDR1 SGHRS and CDR2 YFSETQ. CDR3 size: 12 residues.

V gene TRBV7-9 combines with J gene TRBJ1-1, with 7 positions matching TRBD1. In germline, CDR1 is SEHNR, CDR2 FQNEAQ (reference sequence). Trimming cost V 5 bases and J 5 bases; bases outside gene matches: 8. The CDR3 spans 14 residues. The CDR3 sequence is CASSTDREWTEAFF. In nucleotides, the CDR3 is TGTGCCAGCAGCACAGACAGGGAGTGGACTGAAGCTTTCTTT.

This clone is a singleton in its sample. CDR3 residues: CATSLGRWDGYTF. CDR3 nucleotide sequence: TGTGCCACCAGCCTTGGGCGATGGGATGGCTACACCTTC. The chain is built from TRBV15 and TRBJ1-2; D gene ambiguous. CDR3 length equals 13 residues. V was trimmed by 5 bases and J by 6 bases, leaving 13 bases between them. CDR1 and CDR2 (germline): LNHNV, YYDKDF (reference sequence).

The chain links TRBV7-9 to TRBJ2-6; D possibly uses TRBD1 or TRBD2 (5 bases each). Looked up from germline, CDR1 is SEHNR and CDR2 is FQNEAQ (reference sequence). With 1 base removed from V and 0 bases from J, the gap between germline ends came to 10 bases. CDR3 length: 17 amino acids. The CDR3 nucleotides are TGTGCCAGCAGCTTAGGGGGCGCGGGCTCTGGGGCCAACGTCCTGACTTTC. Amino acid sequence: CASSLGGAGSGANVLTF.

This chain links TRBV19 with TRBJ1-1; 8 bases align to TRBD1. J gave up 5 bases and V 7 bases, and 6 bases lay outside the gene matches. Per the germline V gene, CDR1 is LNHDA and CDR2 is SQIVND (reference sequence). The CDR3 has 13 residues. CDR3 amino acids: CASTTGGLTEAFF. CDR3 bases: TGTGCCAGTACCACAGGGGGATTGACTGAAGCTTTCTTT.

The chain carries TRBV7-6 and TRBJ1-1, with TRBD1 identical over 11 bases. The length of the CDR3 is 18 residues. The germline V gene has CDR1 SGHVS and CDR2 FNYEAQ. The V segment lost 1 base and the J segment 4 bases; nucleotides outside the gene matches: 11. DNA for the CDR3: TGTGCCAGCAGCTTAGGCGGGACAGGGGGGGTTTGGGGCACTGAAGCTTTCTTT. Protein product: CASSLGGTGGVWGTEAFF.

The J gene is TRBJ2-3, the V gene TRBV6-5; D assignment may be TRBD1 or TRBD2 (5 bases each). From germline, CDR1 is MNHEY and CDR2 SVGAGI. This CDR3 contains 13 residues. Deletions cut 11 bases from V and 2 bases from J, with 14 bases between. CDR3: CAVGDGITDTQYF. The CDR3 coding sequence is TGTGCCGTGGGGGACGGAATCACAGATACGCAGTATTTT.

The chain recombines TRBV18 with TRBJ1-3; 10 bases fit TRBD1. Germline CDR1 KGHSH, CDR2 LQKENI. The CDR3 sequence is 17 residues long. V was clipped by 2 bases and J by 0 bases; unmatched bases: 4. CDR3 amino acids: CASSPSGQGDSGNTIYF. The CDR3 DNA sequence: TGTGCCAGCTCACCATCCGGACAGGGGGACTCTGGAAACACCATATATTTT.

This chain links TRBV27 with TRBJ2-1, with D unclear. Trimming removed 6 bases at V and 4 bases at J, with 13 bases between. This CDR3 comprises 14 residues. Germline V gene sequence: CDR1 MNHEY, CDR2 SMNVEV (reference sequence). This CDR3 is CASRSAEQYNEQFF. DNA for the CDR3: TGTGCCAGCAGGAGCGCGGAACAGTACAATGAGCAGTTCTTC.

This chain uses TRBV4-3 with TRBJ2-3; tentative D call: TRBD2 (7 bases). V was pared by 5 bases and J by 2 bases, with 11 bases between. The CDR3 consists of 14 residues. Per the germline V gene, CDR1 is LGHNA and CDR2 is YSLEER. The DNA of the CDR3 is TGCGCCAGCAGCGCGGCGGGGGCCACAGATACGCAGTATTTT. Translated, it gives CASSAAGATDTQYF.

The gene calls are TRBV6-5 and TRBJ1-5; the D is unclear. V gave up 4 bases and J gave up 6 bases, with 10 bases separating them. This CDR3 spans 13 amino acids. Germline values: CDR1 MNHEY, CDR2 SVGAGI. The CDR3 protein is CASSLEDGQPQHF. Here the CDR3 DNA reads TGTGCCAGCAGTTTGGAGGATGGTCAGCCCCAGCATTTT.

This rearrangement joins TRBV24-1 to TRBJ2-1, with TRBD2 matching 8 bases. V gave up 7 bases and J gave up 1 base; unmatched junction bases: 11. Germline V lookup: CDR1 KGHDR, CDR2 SFDVKD. This CDR3 has 17 amino acids. The CDR3 sequence is CATRGGGPQGSYNEQFF. DNA for the CDR3: TGTGCCACCAGGGGCGGGGGGCCCCAGGGTTCCTACAATGAGCAGTTCTTC.

The V gene is TRBV21-1, the J gene TRBJ2-7; TRBD1, the D gene given by the table, was not confirmed from the DNA. TRBV21-1 is annotated as a pseudogene. This CDR3 is 18 amino acids long. CDR3 region: CASSKWGCRTGDTYEQYF. The CDR3, as DNA: TGTGCCAGCAGCAAATGGGGTTGCCGGACAGGGGATACCTACGAGCAGTACTTC.

The chain is built from TRBV6-5 and TRBJ1-6, with 8 bases lining up with TRBD1. Germline V gene data show CDR1 as MNHEY and CDR2 as SVGAGI. The length of the CDR3 is 15 residues. Trimming took 4 bases from V and 14 from J; bases not matched to a gene: 13. This CDR3 reads CASSSLGQGVPSLHF. CDR3 coding DNA: TGTGCCAGCAGTTCTCTAGGACAGGGAGTTCCGTCCCTCCACTTT.